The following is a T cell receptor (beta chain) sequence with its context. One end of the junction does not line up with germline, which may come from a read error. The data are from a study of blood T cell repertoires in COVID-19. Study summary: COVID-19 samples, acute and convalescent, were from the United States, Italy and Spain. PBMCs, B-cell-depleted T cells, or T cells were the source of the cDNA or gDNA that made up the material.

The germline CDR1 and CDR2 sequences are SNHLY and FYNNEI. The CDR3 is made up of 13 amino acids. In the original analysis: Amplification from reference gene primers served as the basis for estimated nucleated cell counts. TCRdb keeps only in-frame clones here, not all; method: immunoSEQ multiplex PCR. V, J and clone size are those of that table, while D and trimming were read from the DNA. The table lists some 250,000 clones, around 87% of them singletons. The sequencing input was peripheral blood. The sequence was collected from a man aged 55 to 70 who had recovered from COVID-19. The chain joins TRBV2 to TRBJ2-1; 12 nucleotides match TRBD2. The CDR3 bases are TGCGGACTACTAGCGGGGGGTACGGATGAGCAGTTCTTC. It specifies CGLLAGGTDEQFF. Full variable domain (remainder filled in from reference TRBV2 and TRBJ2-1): EPEVTQTPSHQVTQMGQEVILRCVPISNHLYFYWYRQILGQKVEFLVSFYNNEISEKSEIFDDQFSVERPDGSNFTLKIRSTKLEDSAMYFCGLLAGGTDEQFFGPGTRLTVL.